The entry below describes one TCR beta chain. The data derive from a study of T cell clones after liver transplantation. The data were produced by immunoSEQ multiplex PCR, yet TCRdb's version contains in-frame clones alone and is incomplete. The sample records 20,000 or so clones, 85% to 95% being singletons. The V end was cut by 4 bases, the J end by 1 base, with 12 bases between. This CDR3 region has 14 residues. Germline loops: CDR1 SGDLS, CDR2 YYNGEE. The sequences come from CD8+ T cells from blood, collected about 25 months after liver transplant. This clonotype was obtained from a human patient who received a liver transplant. Some T cells may be provided by the graft donor. V usage is TRBV9 and J usage is TRBJ2-7; possible D gene TRBD1, 5 bases. The chain's CDR3 is CASSLWGTSYEQYF. The DNA for the CDR3 is TGTGCCAGCAGCCTCTGGGGCACGTCCTACGAGCAGTACTTC.